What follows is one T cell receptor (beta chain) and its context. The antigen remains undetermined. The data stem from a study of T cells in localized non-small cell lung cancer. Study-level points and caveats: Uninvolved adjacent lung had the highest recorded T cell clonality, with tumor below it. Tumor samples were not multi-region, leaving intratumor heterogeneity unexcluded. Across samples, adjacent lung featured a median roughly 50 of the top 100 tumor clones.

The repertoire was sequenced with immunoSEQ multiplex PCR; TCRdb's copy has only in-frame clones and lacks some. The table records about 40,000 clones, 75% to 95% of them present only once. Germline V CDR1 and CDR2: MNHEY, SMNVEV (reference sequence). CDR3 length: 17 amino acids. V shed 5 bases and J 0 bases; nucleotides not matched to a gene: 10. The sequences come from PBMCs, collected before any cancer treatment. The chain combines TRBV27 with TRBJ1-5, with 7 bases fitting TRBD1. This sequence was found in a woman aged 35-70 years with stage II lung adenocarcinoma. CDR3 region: CASSRRAGGYSNQPQHF. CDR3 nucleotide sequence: TGTGCCAGCAGTAGAAGGGCAGGGGGATATAGCAATCAGCCCCAGCATTTT.